This T cell receptor beta chain emerged from a study of blood T cell repertoires in COVID-19. As for the study in general: The origin of the acute and convalescent COVID-19 samples was the United States, Italy and Spain.

Trimming took 9 bases from V and 6 from J; bases not matched to a gene: 16. The CDR3 has 15 residues. Germline V CDR1 and CDR2: MGHDK, SYGVNS. Methods used by the authors: Amplification from reference gene primers served as the basis for estimated nucleated cell counts. The assay was immunoSEQ multiplex PCR, and TCRdb's table has in-frame clones only and misses some. V and J calls and clone size follow that table, whereas D and trimming were derived from the DNA. The sample consists of tens of thousands of clones, about four fifths of them appearing once. The table lists this clone with a count of one.

The sequenced sample was peripheral blood. V gene TRBV25-1 combines with J gene TRBJ1-2; 7 positions match TRBD1. This clonotype originated in a man aged 50-59 years with active COVID-19. The CDR3 DNA sequence: TGTGCCAGAGGGGGTTTAACCTACAGGGGTGATGGCTACACCTTC. This gives the protein CARGGLTYRGDGYTF.